What follows is one T cell receptor beta chain and its context. These data come from a study of blood T cell repertoires in COVID-19. Study as a whole: Samples came from the United States, Italy and Spain, spanning acute and convalescent COVID-19. T cells, B-cell-depleted T cells, or PBMCs supplied cDNA or gDNA.

Authors' processing steps: Amplifying reference gene primers gave estimates of nucleated cell counts. This table comes from immunoSEQ multiplex PCR, and its TCRdb copy is limited to in-frame clones, with some not included. V and J calls and clone size are those listed in that table; D and trimming were worked out from the DNA. The sample lists more than 85,000 clones; 70% to 90% were seen once. V shed 5 bases, J shed 6 bases, and the junction held 8 bases outside the gene matches. This CDR3 is 14 amino acids long. CDR1 is LNHDA and CDR2 is SQIVND in the germline V gene (reference sequence). The sequence derives from a man aged 55-75 years with acute or convalescent COVID-19. The sequenced sample was peripheral blood. V and J are TRBV19 and TRBJ1-2; 8 bases agree with TRBD1. The CDR3 nucleotides are TGTGCCAGTAGTTTTGGACAGGGTTGGAATGGCTACACCTTC. It translates to CASSFGQGWNGYTF.